The 12 T cell receptor beta chains below were found in one sample sequenced in a study of blood T cell repertoires in COVID-19. Assay: immunoSEQ multiplex PCR; the TCRdb copy retains only in-frame clones and omits some. The sample yields about 310,000 clones, 89% seen once. The sequencing input was PBMCs or T cells enriched from blood (not recorded which). The receptors derive from a woman aged 40 to 50 who had recovered from COVID-19.

The genes are TRBV28 and TRBJ2-7; 10 bases map to TRBD2. Germline CDR1 MDHEN, CDR2 SYDVKM. The CDR3 has 16 residues. After removal of 4 bases from V and 0 bases from J, the junction contained 6 bases not matched to a gene. The CDR3 nucleotides read TGTGCCAGCAGTTCTAGTCTAGCGGGGGACTCCTACGAGCAGTACTTC. Its protein product is CASSSSLAGDSYEQYF.

The V gene is TRBV4-1, the J gene TRBJ1-5; D remains ambiguous. Germline CDR1 is MGHRA and CDR2 is YSYEKL. The germline V and J ends were trimmed by 2 bases and 0 bases, with 14 bases remaining between them. CDR3 length: 17 residues. Here the CDR3 DNA reads TGCGCCAGCAGCCAATACGCACAAGTTTATAGCAATCAGCCCCAGCATTTT. Protein: CASSQYAQVYSNQPQHF.

This chain joins TRBV27 and TRBJ2-2; maybe TRBD1 (5 bases). Trimming shortened V by 3 bases and J by 1 base, and 9 bases separated the two germline ends. From germline, CDR1 is MNHEY and CDR2 SMNVEV (reference sequence). The CDR3 is 15 amino acids. The CDR3 DNA reads TGTGCCAGCAGTTTTCTGGACATGAACACCGGGGAGCTGTTTTTT. Its protein product is CASSFLDMNTGELFF.

J is TRBJ1-1 and V is TRBV28, with a tentative D call TRBD1 (5 bases). Trimming stripped 2 bases from V and 5 bases from J, with 9 bases between. CDR1 and CDR2 (germline): MDHEN, SYDVKM. CDR3 length: 13 residues. The CDR3 loop reads CASSLGGGTEAFF. The DNA for the CDR3 is TGTGCCAGCAGTTTAGGGGGAGGGACTGAAGCTTTCTTT.

The chain links TRBV2 to TRBJ1-5; 8 nucleotides align to TRBD1. Germline V gene lookup returns CDR1 SNHLY and CDR2 FYNNEI. The V and J ends lost 5 bases and 3 bases, in that order; junction bases with no gene match: 6. The CDR3 is 15 amino acids. As DNA, the CDR3 is TGTGCCAGCAGTCAGACAGGGGAGAACAATCAGCCCCAGCATTTT. Protein product: CASSQTGENNQPQHF.

In this sample, this clone turned up a few times. The J gene is TRBJ2-5, the V gene TRBV3-1 (or the pseudogene TRBV3-2), with 8 bases matching TRBD2. CDR3 length equals 17 residues. Trimming cost V 7 bases and J 6 bases; bases outside gene matches: 19. CDR1 and CDR2 from the germline V gene are LGHDT and YNNKEL (reference sequence). CDR3 sequence (DNA): TGTGCCAGCATCTCAAGGTTGCCAGCGGGGGTTATACAGACCCAGTACTTC. As protein: CASISRLPAGVIQTQYF.

The chain links TRBV20-1 to TRBJ2-1; 7 bases match TRBD2. The CDR3 loop spans 14 amino acids. Trimming took 3 bases from V and 6 from J; bases not matched to a gene: 8. Germline V CDR1 and CDR2: DFQATT, SNEGSKA (reference sequence). DNA for the CDR3: TGCAGTGCTAGTGGGGCTAGCGGTGCCAATGAGCAGTTCTTC. Translation: CSASGASGANEQFF.

This rearrangement joins TRBV27 to TRBJ1-1, with D unclear. Between the trimmed V and J ends, which lost 4 bases and 11 bases, there was a span of 17 bases. The CDR3 is 13 amino acids. Germline assignment: CDR1 MNHEY and CDR2 SMNVEV (reference sequence). The CDR3 DNA sequence: TGTGCCAGCAGTTCCCTGACCCCGAGCGAGGCTTTCTTT. Its translation: CASSSLTPSEAFF.

This chain uses TRBV7-9 with TRBJ1-2; TRBD1 agrees at 7 bases. CDR3 size: 15 residues. V was clipped by 1 base and J by 4 bases; unmatched bases: 6. The V gene's germline CDR1 is SEHNR and CDR2 FQNEAQ (reference sequence). The CDR3 DNA is TGTGCCAGCAGCTTAGACAGGGGTATCCCCTATGGCTACACCTTC. Translated: CASSLDRGIPYGYTF.

V usage is TRBV30 and J usage is TRBJ1-5; D gene uncertain. The CDR3 contains 15 residues. Trimming shortened V by 0 bases and J by 3 bases, and 12 bases separated the two germline ends. Germline CDR1 reads GTSNPN; CDR2 reads SVGIG (reference sequence). The DNA of the CDR3 is TGTGCCTGGAGTGTAGGCGGTTTTTACAATCAGCCCCAGCATTTT. Translated: CAWSVGGFYNQPQHF.

This clone has only one observation. This chain joins TRBV15 and TRBJ2-7; 9 bases agree with TRBD2. V trimming: 1 base; J trimming: 3 bases; junction bases outside the gene matches: 4. The CDR3 totals 15 residues. From germline, CDR1 is LNHNV and CDR2 YYDKDF (reference sequence). The CDR3 reads CATSRVAGGIYEQYF. The CDR3, as DNA: TGTGCCACCAGCAGAGTCGCGGGAGGGATCTACGAGCAGTACTTC. The full variable domain, its missing parts supplied by reference TRBV15 and TRBJ2-7, is DAMVIQNPRYQVTQFGKPVTLSCSQTLNHNVMYWYQQKSSQAPKLLFHYYDKDFNNEADTPDNFQSRRPNTSFCFLDIRSPGLGDTAMYLCATSRVAGGIYEQYFGPGTRLTVT.

The chain employs TRBV30 and TRBJ2-7; 12 bases align to TRBD2. CDR1 and CDR2 (germline): GTSNPN, SVGIG (reference sequence). With V trimmed by 2 bases and J by 1 base, 6 bases remained unmatched. The CDR3 consists of 16 residues. The CDR3 DNA is TGTGCCTGGAGTTTCCGGACTAGCGGGGTATCCTACGAGCAGTACTTC. Its protein is CAWSFRTSGVSYEQYF.